These T cell receptor beta chains were read from a single sample in a study of beta chain features in type 1 diabetes. Clones were read by immunoSEQ multiplex PCR, and TCRdb kept only the in-frame ones, dropping some. The data contain approximately 150,000 clones, roughly 60% of them seen just once; the ten biggest clones take up 0.08% to 0.09%. Input material: naive CD4+ T cells from blood. Receptors were obtained from a man between 25 and 39 years old with type 1 diabetes. Both conserved end residues are part of each CDR3. A D gene is named only where the DNA matches it firmly. Size is stated for part of the rows, as once, few or many counts, or as a class when the clone is expanded.

J gene,clone size,D gene,V gene,CDR3 protein,CDR3 DNA
TRBJ2-3,few,TRBD1,TRBV10-1,CASSDSGDRAPDTQYF,TGCGCCAGCAGTGACAGTGGGGACAGGGCTCCAGATACGCAGTATTTT
TRBJ2-1,.,.,TRBV7-2,CASSLSRESYNEQFF,TGTGCCAGCAGCTTATCCCGAGAGTCATACAATGAGCAGTTCTTC
TRBJ2-1,few,TRBD1,TRBV5-1,CASRTGTGHNEQFF,TGCGCCAGCAGAACCGGGACAGGTCACAATGAGCAGTTCTTC
TRBJ2-5,few,.,TRBV7-9,CASRPSGFHLKAETQYF,TGTGCCAGCAGACCGTCCGGGTTCCACCTTAAGGCAGAGACCCAGTACTTC
TRBJ2-7,once,.,TRBV20-1,CSARPVYEQYF,TGCAGTGCTAGGCCAGTCTACGAGCAGTACTTC
TRBJ1-4,few,.,TRBV27,CATGGTGRGEKLFF,TGTGCCACCGGAGGTACAGGACGGGGCGAAAAACTGTTTTTT
TRBJ2-5,.,.,TRBV29-1,CSGRTALTQYF,TGCAGCGGACGGACAGCCCTGACCCAGTACTTC
TRBJ2-5,.,.,TRBV21-1,CASSSRFWTGRETQYF,TGTGCCAGCAGCTCCCGTTTCTGGACAGGGAGGGAGACCCAGTACTTC
TRBJ2-7,.,.,TRBV9,CASSVGMGYEQYF,TGTGCCAGCAGCGTAGGGATGGGGTACGAGCAGTACTTC
TRBJ2-1,.,.,TRBV9,CASSVDGHRGDEQFF,TGTGCCAGCAGCGTAGACGGCCACCGGGGTGATGAGCAGTTCTTC
TRBJ2-5,.,TRBD2,TRBV10-1,CASSERLAGEETQYF,TGCGCCAGCAGTGAGCGACTAGCGGGGGAAGAGACCCAGTACTTC
TRBJ1-6,.,.,TRBV7-9,CASSSNSPLHF,TGTGCCAGCAGCTCTAATTCACCCCTCCACTTT
TRBJ2-7,.,TRBD1,TRBV5-1,CASSSDRGGDEQYF,TGCGCCAGCAGCTCTGACAGGGGTGGGGACGAGCAGTACTTC
TRBJ2-5,once,.,TRBV7-2,CASSFIPGVQETQYF,TGTGCCAGCAGCTTCATTCCGGGGGTGCAAGAGACCCAGTACTTC
TRBJ2-6,.,.,TRBV5-1,CASSFIPSGANVLTF,TGCGCCAGCAGCTTTATCCCCTCTGGGGCCAACGTCCTGACTTTC
TRBJ2-5,.,TRBD1,TRBV7-7,CASSLPGTGQETQYF,TGTGCCAGCAGCTTACCCGGGACAGGACAAGAGACCCAGTACTTC
TRBJ1-1,.,.,TRBV10-1,CASSRQQNTEAFF,TGCGCCAGCAGTAGACAGCAGAACACTGAAGCTTTCTTT
TRBJ2-3,.,.,TRBV7-2,CASSLLGVVTQYF,TGTGCCAGCAGCTTACTGGGGGTAGTTACGCAGTATTTT
TRBJ2-6,.,.,TRBV10-3,CAIRQGTGANVLTF,TGTGCCATCAGGCAGGGTACTGGGGCCAACGTCCTGACTTTC
TRBJ1-1,few,.,TRBV20-1,CSAREVTEAFF,TGCAGTGCTAGAGAGGTGACTGAAGCTTTCTTT
TRBJ2-3,.,.,TRBV4-1,CASSQGVGGLRPDTQYF,TGCGCCAGCAGCCAAGGCGTCGGGGGCCTTCGTCCAGATACGCAGTATTTT
TRBJ2-7,.,.,TRBV30,CAWSANTYEQYF,TGTGCCTGGAGTGCGAACACCTACGAGCAGTACTTC
TRBJ2-3,.,.,TRBV7-2,CASSLTRISTDTQYF,TGTGCCAGCAGCTTAACTCGAATCTCCACAGATACGCAGTATTTT
TRBJ2-5,.,TRBD1,TRBV7-2,CASSPDRGKGETQYF,TGTGCCAGCAGCCCCGACAGGGGGAAGGGCGAGACCCAGTACTTC
TRBJ2-1,.,TRBD1,TRBV7-8,CASSIRDRSYYNEQFF,TGTGCCAGCAGCATAAGGGACAGATCCTATTACAATGAGCAGTTCTTC
TRBJ1-5,.,TRBD1,TRBV4-1,CASSPDRGGNQPQHF,TGCGCCAGCAGCCCGGACAGGGGTGGCAATCAGCCCCAGCATTTT
TRBJ1-5,.,.,TRBV2,CASSNARQGQPQHF,TGTGCCAGCAGTAATGCCAGGCAGGGGCAGCCCCAGCATTTT
TRBJ2-5,.,TRBD1,TRBV29-1,CSVAGQGLETQYF,TGCAGCGTTGCTGGACAGGGCCTAGAGACCCAGTACTTC
TRBJ2-5,few,.,TRBV7-9,CASSQSQGQETQYF,TGTGCCAGCAGTCAATCGCAGGGACAAGAGACCCAGTACTTC
TRBJ1-2,.,.,TRBV20-1,CSGDRLYGYTF,TGCAGTGGTGACAGGCTCTATGGCTACACCTTC
TRBJ2-7,.,.,TRBV7-9,CASSLPAYEQYF,TGTGCCAGCAGCTTACCAGCCTACGAGCAGTACTTC
TRBJ2-3,.,TRBD1,TRBV7-8,CASSPGQGVFGTDTQYF,TGTGCCAGCAGCCCTGGCCAGGGGGTCTTCGGCACAGATACGCAGTATTTT
TRBJ1-1,.,.,TRBV30,CAWSFRRHTEAFF,TGTGCCTGGAGTTTCAGACGTCACACTGAAGCTTTCTTT
TRBJ1-2,.,.,TRBV30,CASNSGAYGYTF,TGTGCTTCTAACTCAGGCGCCTATGGCTACACCTTC
TRBJ2-3,.,TRBD2,TRBV29-1,CSVEGSSGGSTDTQYF,TGCAGCGTTGAAGGTTCTAGCGGGGGGAGCACAGATACGCAGTATTTT
TRBJ1-4,.,.,TRBV29-1,CSVLHNEKLFF,TGCAGCGTTCTCCACAATGAAAAACTGTTTTTT
TRBJ2-5,.,TRBD1,TRBV5-1,CASSYRGSFQETQYF,TGCGCCAGCAGTTACAGGGGGTCGTTTCAAGAGACCCAGTACTTC
TRBJ1-2,once,.,TRBV7-2,CASSPMRGYTF,TGTGCCAGCAGCCCTATGCGCGGCTACACCTTC
TRBJ2-1,.,TRBD1,TRBV14,CASSQDRTGGKFF,TGTGCCAGCAGCCAAGATAGGACAGGGGGGAAGTTCTTC
TRBJ2-7,once,.,TRBV13,CASSPKSTGLNEQYF,TGTGCCAGCAGCCCGAAATCGACAGGTCTCAATGAGCAGTACTTC
TRBJ1-5,.,.,TRBV30,CAWSAARTAPVGNQPQHF,TGTGCCTGGAGTGCCGCCCGGACAGCTCCGGTGGGGAATCAGCCCCAGCATTTT
TRBJ2-3,.,.,TRBV7-9,CASSLGASSTDTQYF,TGTGCCAGCAGCTTAGGGGCCTCTAGCACAGATACGCAGTATTTT
TRBJ2-4,once,.,TRBV30,CAWSVTELAKNIQYF,TGTGCCTGGAGTGTGACGGAACTAGCCAAAAACATTCAGTACTTC
TRBJ2-2,few,.,TRBV2,CASQYTGELFF,TGTGCCAGCCAGTACACCGGGGAGCTGTTTTTT
TRBJ1-5,.,TRBD1,TRBV7-6,CASTLLPGQNQPQHF,TGTGCCAGCACCCTCCTCCCGGGACAGAATCAGCCCCAGCATTTT
TRBJ1-1,.,.,TRBV9,CASSVATGNTEAFF,TGTGCCAGCAGCGTTGCAACCGGGAACACTGAAGCTTTCTTT